The 4 T cell receptor beta chains listed next were all sequenced from one sample in a study of blood T cell repertoires in COVID-19. Using immunoSEQ multiplex PCR, the repertoire was profiled, and TCRdb retains in-frame clones only, with some absent. Here the sample spans some 150,000 clones, about 83% being singletons. Sequencing was performed on peripheral blood. Source of these receptors: a woman aged 40 to 55 with acute or convalescent COVID-19.

This rearrangement joins TRBV15 to TRBJ1-2; a possible D gene is TRBD1 (5 bases). Trimming took off 0 bases at V and 3 bases at J, with 14 bases between the two ends. The CDR3 is 16 amino acids. The germline V gene has CDR1 LNHNV and CDR2 YYDKDF (reference sequence). Here the CDR3 reads CATSREQGYVDYGYTF. The CDR3 DNA reads TGTGCCACCAGCAGAGAGCAGGGATACGTCGACTATGGCTACACCTTC.

V and J are TRBV28 and TRBJ2-3, with D tentatively TRBD1 (6 bases). The CDR3 extends over 16 amino acids. Per germline, CDR1 MDHEN and CDR2 SYDVKM. V lost 5 bases to trimming and J lost 3 bases, with 18 bases between them. This CDR3 reads CASSPDRLFVTDTQYF. Here the CDR3 DNA reads TGTGCCAGCAGTCCCGACAGGTTGTTCGTGACAGATACGCAGTATTTT.

The genes are TRBV27 and TRBJ2-2, with D possibly TRBD2 on 6 matching bases. CDR3 length: 15 amino acids. V was pared by 10 bases and J by 1 base, with 16 bases between. In germline, CDR1 is MNHEY, CDR2 SMNVEV (reference sequence). CDR3 protein: CAKRGSGQNTGELFF. CDR3 DNA: TGTGCCAAAAGGGGTAGCGGACAGAACACCGGGGAGCTGTTTTTT.

The V and J genes are TRBV5-4 and TRBJ2-1; 7 nucleotides line up with TRBD2. J gave up 15 bases and V 2 bases, and 8 bases lay outside the gene matches. The CDR3 contains 12 residues. Germline lookup yields CDR1 SGHNT and CDR2 YYREEE (reference sequence). CDR3 bases: TGTGCCAGCAGCTTCCAGACTAGCAGGCGGTTCTTC. Translating gives CASSFQTSRRFF.